A single sample gave rise to the 21 T cell receptor beta chains below, sequenced in a study of identical twins. TCRdb reprocessed the 5' RACE reads with MiXCR, giving one entry per CDR3 protein. The sample gives about 530,000 distinct CDR3 sequences, more than 20% of which show up once; 0.48% is in the top ten. These data are also associated with another study on yellow fever vaccine responses in identical twins.

Sequenced input: CD4+ T cells sorted from blood. These receptor sequences come from a woman aged 18-30 years in good health.

This sequence joins TRBV12-3 or TRBV12-4 and TRBJ2-7; 10 nucleotides match TRBD2. CDR3 length: 16 residues. The V gene end was trimmed by 2 bases and the J gene end by 6 bases; junction bases not matched to a gene: 10. CDR3: CASSLSLAGGPREQYF. CDR3 nucleotides: TGTGCCAGCAGTTTAAGCTTAGCGGGAGGCCCGCGCGAGCAGTACTTC.

The chain employs TRBV12-3 or TRBV12-4 and TRBJ1-3, with TRBD1 matching over 8 bases. The trim removed 2 bases at V and 8 bases at J, leaving 5 bases unmatched. The CDR3 has 14 residues. In DNA, the CDR3 is TGTGCCAGCAGTTTACAGGGGGCCGGGGACACCATATATTTT. Its translation: CASSLQGAGDTIYF.

This clonotype was observed a few times. The chain joins TRBV20-1 to TRBJ1-2; 8 nucleotides match TRBD1. CDR3 length: 13 amino acids. V was pared by 3 bases and J by 3 bases, with 3 bases of the junction left unmatched. In germline, CDR1 is DFQATT, CDR2 SNEGSKA (reference sequence). This CDR3 is CSASGTGDYGYTF. The CDR3 DNA reads TGCAGTGCTAGTGGGACAGGCGACTATGGCTACACCTTC.

The chain recombines TRBV10-3 with TRBJ1-1; the D gene is possibly TRBD1 (6 bases). CDR3 length equals 14 residues. Germline loops: CDR1 ENHRY, CDR2 SYGVKD. The V and J ends lost 6 bases and 4 bases respectively, with 15 bases between them. Here the CDR3 DNA reads TGTGCCATCAGCCACAGGGAGAGGAGCACTGAAGCTTTCTTT. It encodes CAISHRERSTEAFF.

The chain has TRBV12-3 or TRBV12-4 and TRBJ1-4; possible D gene TRBD1, 5 bases. V was cut by 4 bases and J by 7 bases, with 13 bases left in between. This CDR3 contains 14 residues. The DNA for the CDR3 is TGTGCCAGCAGTTCGGCAGGGAAGGCTGAAAAACTGTTTTTT. This gives the protein CASSSAGKAEKLFF.

The chain couples TRBV10-3 to TRBJ2-1; TRBD1 aligns across 9 bases. V was pared by 2 bases and J by 7 bases, with 6 bases of the junction left unmatched. The CDR3 extends over 15 amino acids. Germline assignment: CDR1 ENHRY and CDR2 SYGVKD. The CDR3 here is CAISEGTGLGNEQFF. CDR3 in DNA: TGTGCCATCAGTGAGGGGACAGGGCTTGGGAATGAGCAGTTCTTC.

The genes are TRBV11-1 and TRBJ2-7, with D perhaps TRBD1 (6 bases). Germline V gives CDR1 SGHAT, CDR2 FQDESV (reference sequence). This CDR3 is built from 15 residues. Trimming took off 2 bases at V and 2 bases at J, with 13 bases between the two ends. The CDR3 DNA is TGTGCCAGCAGCTTACAGGGAAGGACAGCCTACGAGCAGTACGTC. This sequence encodes CASSLQGRTAYEQYV.

This chain connects TRBV28 to TRBJ1-2; 11 bases fit TRBD1. Germline CDR1 MDHEN, CDR2 SYDVKM. J lost 8 bases, V lost 6 bases, and 5 bases had no gene match. The CDR3 is 13 residues long. CDR3 DNA sequence: TGTGCCAGCAGGGGGACAGGGGGGCTCGGCTACACCTTC. As protein: CASRGTGGLGYTF.

This clonotype has a handful of counts. The chain recombines TRBV12-3 or TRBV12-4 with TRBJ2-1; 8 bases agree with TRBD2. This CDR3 comprises 16 residues. Unmatched junction bases numbered 16, after V lost 7 bases and J lost 8 bases. The CDR3 region is CASTPRREAGRDEQFF. The CDR3 nucleotides are TGTGCCAGCACCCCCCGGCGGGAGGCCGGGCGGGATGAGCAGTTCTTC.

This clonotype has a count of ten or more. This sequence joins TRBV12-3 or TRBV12-4 and TRBJ2-5, with a tentative D call TRBD2 (6 bases). The V and J ends lost 2 bases and 2 bases respectively, with 9 bases between them. CDR3 length: 14 residues. CDR3 sequence: CASSLTTRQETQYF. CDR3 sequence (DNA): TGTGCCAGCAGTTTAACGACTAGGCAAGAGACCCAGTACTTC.

This chain joins TRBV10-3 and TRBJ2-5; 9 bases fit TRBD1. CDR1 is ENHRY and CDR2 is SYGVKD in the germline V gene. The CDR3 is made up of 14 amino acids. V was clipped by 10 bases and J by 1 base; unmatched bases: 7. The CDR3 reads CATLDRGSQETQYF. The DNA of the CDR3 is TGTGCCACTTTGGACAGGGGATCCCAAGAGACCCAGTACTTC.

This clonotype was counted many times. V usage is TRBV7-8 and J usage is TRBJ2-5; 10 nucleotides line up with TRBD2. This CDR3 is 14 amino acids long. The junction had 3 bases not matched to a gene; V was cut back by 6 bases and J by 2 bases. Germline CDR1 SGHVS, CDR2 FQNEAQ. The CDR3 DNA sequence: TGTGCCAGCAGGCCGACTAGCGGGCAAGAGACCCAGTACTTC. Translated: CASRPTSGQETQYF.

This rearrangement joins TRBV5-5 to TRBJ2-7; D is undetermined. V lost 0 bases and J lost 0, with 10 bases in between. Germline lookup yields CDR1 SGHKS and CDR2 YYEKEE (reference sequence). CDR3 size: 15 residues. CDR3 nucleotide sequence: TGTGCCAGCAGCTTGGATTCGGGCCTCTCCTACGAGCAGTACGTC. Amino acids: CASSLDSGLSYEQYV.

This clonotype was detected only a few times. The chain combines TRBV20-1 with TRBJ2-3; possibly TRBD2 for D (5 bases). CDR3 length: 15 residues. Germline values: CDR1 DFQATT, CDR2 SNEGSKA (reference sequence). The V end lost 3 bases, the J end lost 0 bases, and 13 bases lay between the germline ends. The CDR3 bases are TGCAGTGCTAGCCCCCCGGACTCCAGCACAGATACGCAGTATTTT. Translating gives CSASPPDSSTDTQYF.

This clonotype was found a few times. J is TRBJ1-2 and V is TRBV20-1, with 8 bases fitting TRBD1. Looked up from germline, CDR1 is DFQATT and CDR2 is SNEGSKA (reference sequence). V was pared by 1 base and J by 6 bases, with 13 bases of the junction left unmatched. The CDR3 spans 16 residues. In nucleotides, the CDR3 is TGCAGTGCTAGAGCCCGCCAGGGGGCCAGTTCGAATGGCTACACCTTC. Its translation: CSARARQGASSNGYTF.

This clonotype was seen many times. The chain has TRBV24-1 and TRBJ2-2, with TRBD2 identical over 8 bases. The junction had 13 bases not matched to a gene; V was cut back by 6 bases and J by 8 bases. The CDR3 loop spans 16 amino acids. Per the germline V gene, CDR1 is KGHDR and CDR2 is SFDVKD. Here the CDR3 DNA reads TGTGCCACCAGTCCGGGTCGAGCGGGAGCCTTAGGGGAGCTGTTTTTT. Protein: CATSPGRAGALGELFF.

A few counts support this clonotype. The chain combines TRBV7-3 with TRBJ2-1; D unclear. CDR1 and CDR2 (germline): SGHTA, FQGTGA. The CDR3 is 13 residues long. Trimming stripped 4 bases from V and 6 bases from J, with 10 bases between. The CDR3 sequence is CASSSSKGNEQFF. As DNA, the CDR3 is TGTGCCAGCAGCTCTTCCAAGGGCAATGAGCAGTTCTTC.

This clonotype was detected many times. This chain links TRBV5-1 with TRBJ2-7; D gene unclear. There are 14 residues in the CDR3. Germline loops: CDR1 SGHRS, CDR2 YFSETQ. The V end was cut by 0 bases, the J end by 0 bases, with 7 bases between. The CDR3 sequence is CASSLGQSSYEQYF. CDR3 bases: TGCGCCAGCAGCTTGGGCCAGAGCTCCTACGAGCAGTACTTC.

This clonotype was detected many times. V is TRBV7-9 and J is TRBJ2-7; 8 positions agree with TRBD1. The CDR3 consists of 16 residues. V lost 5 bases to trimming and J lost 0 bases; unmatched junction nucleotides: 9. Germline V lookup: CDR1 SEHNR, CDR2 FQNEAQ (reference sequence). The CDR3 spells CASSDGQGASSYEQYF. The CDR3, as DNA: TGTGCCAGCAGCGACGGACAGGGAGCGAGCTCCTACGAGCAGTACTTC.

The chain couples TRBV28 to TRBJ2-2, with TRBD1 as a possible D gene (6 bases). Looked up from germline, CDR1 is MDHEN and CDR2 is SYDVKM. With 6 bases removed from V and 3 bases from J, the gap between germline ends came to 20 bases. The CDR3 loop spans 17 amino acids. The CDR3 sequence is CASSRRRQATYTGELFF. CDR3 coding DNA: TGTGCCAGCAGCCGAAGAAGACAGGCAACCTACACCGGGGAGCTGTTTTTT.

V and J are TRBV7-9 and TRBJ1-2; possible D gene TRBD1, 5 bases. Germline CDR1 is SEHNR and CDR2 is FQNEAQ (reference sequence). CDR3 length: 14 residues. Trimming pared 3 bases from V and 0 bases from J, leaving 8 bases between. This CDR3 reads CASSLKTANYGYTF. In DNA, the CDR3 is TGTGCCAGCAGCTTGAAGACAGCTAACTATGGCTACACCTTC.